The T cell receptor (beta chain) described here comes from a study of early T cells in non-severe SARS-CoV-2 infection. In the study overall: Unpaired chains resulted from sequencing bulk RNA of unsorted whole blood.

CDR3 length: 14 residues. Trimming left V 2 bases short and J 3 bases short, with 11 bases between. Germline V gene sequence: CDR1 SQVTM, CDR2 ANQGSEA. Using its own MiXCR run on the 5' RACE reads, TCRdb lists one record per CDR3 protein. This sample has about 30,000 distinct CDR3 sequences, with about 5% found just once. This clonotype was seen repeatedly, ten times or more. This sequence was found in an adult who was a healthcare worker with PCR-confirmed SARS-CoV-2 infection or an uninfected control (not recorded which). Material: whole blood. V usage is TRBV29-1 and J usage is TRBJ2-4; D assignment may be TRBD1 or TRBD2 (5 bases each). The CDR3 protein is CSVETGDGKNIQYF. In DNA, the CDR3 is TGCAGCGTTGAAACTGGGGACGGCAAAAACATTCAGTACTTC. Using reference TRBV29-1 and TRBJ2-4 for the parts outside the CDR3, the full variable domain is SAVISQKPSRDICQRGTSLTIQCQVDSQVTMMFWYRQQPGQSLTLIATANQGSEATYESGFVIDKFPISRPNLTFSTLTVSNMSPEDSSIYLCSVETGDGKNIQYFGAGTRLSVL.